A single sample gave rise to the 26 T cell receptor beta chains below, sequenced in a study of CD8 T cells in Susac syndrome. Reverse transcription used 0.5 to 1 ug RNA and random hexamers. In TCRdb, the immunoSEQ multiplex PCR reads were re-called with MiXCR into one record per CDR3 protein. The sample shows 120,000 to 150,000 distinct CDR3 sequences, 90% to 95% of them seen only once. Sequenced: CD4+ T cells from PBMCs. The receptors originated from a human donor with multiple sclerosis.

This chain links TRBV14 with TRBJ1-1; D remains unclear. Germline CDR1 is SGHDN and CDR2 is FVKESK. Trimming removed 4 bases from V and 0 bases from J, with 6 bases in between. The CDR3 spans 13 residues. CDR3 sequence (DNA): TGTGCCAGCAGCCCGTTTGTGAACACTGAAGCTTTCTTT. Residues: CASSPFVNTEAFF.

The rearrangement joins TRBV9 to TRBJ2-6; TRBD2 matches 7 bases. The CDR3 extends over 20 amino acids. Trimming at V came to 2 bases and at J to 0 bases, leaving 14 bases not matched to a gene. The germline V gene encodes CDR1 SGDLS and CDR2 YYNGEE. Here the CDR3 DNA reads TGTGCCAGCAGCGTCCCCCCGGGAGCGGGGTATGGCTCTGGGGCCAACGTCCTGACTTTC. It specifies CASSVPPGAGYGSGANVLTF. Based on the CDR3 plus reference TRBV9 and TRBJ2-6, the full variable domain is DSGVTQTPKHLITATGQRVTLRCSPRSGDLSVYWYQQSLDQGLQFLIQYYNGEERAKGNILERFSAQQFPDLHSELNLSSLELGDSALYFCASSVPPGAGYGSGANVLTFGAGSRLTVL.

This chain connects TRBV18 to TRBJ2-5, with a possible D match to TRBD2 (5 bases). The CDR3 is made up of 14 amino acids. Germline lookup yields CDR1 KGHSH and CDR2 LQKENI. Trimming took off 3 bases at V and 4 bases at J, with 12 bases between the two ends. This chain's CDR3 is CASSPNTAGETQYF. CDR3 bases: TGTGCCAGCTCACCGAACACGGCGGGAGAGACCCAGTACTTC.

In DNA, the CDR3 is TGTGCCACCAGTGATTACGGTTCCGGGATTTACAATGAGCAGTTCTTC. Its protein product is CATSDYGSGIYNEQFF. V gene TRBV24-1 combines with J gene TRBJ2-1, with D possibly being TRBD2 (5 bases). Germline CDR1 and CDR2: KGHDR and SFDVKD. V gave up 2 bases and J gave up 4 bases, with 14 bases separating them. The CDR3 has 16 residues.

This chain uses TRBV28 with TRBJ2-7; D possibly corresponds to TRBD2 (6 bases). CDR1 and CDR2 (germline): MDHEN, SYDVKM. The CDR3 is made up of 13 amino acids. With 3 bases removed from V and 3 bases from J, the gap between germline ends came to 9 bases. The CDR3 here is CASSLVRDYEQYF. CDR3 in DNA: TGTGCCAGCAGTTTGGTGCGGGACTACGAGCAGTACTTC.

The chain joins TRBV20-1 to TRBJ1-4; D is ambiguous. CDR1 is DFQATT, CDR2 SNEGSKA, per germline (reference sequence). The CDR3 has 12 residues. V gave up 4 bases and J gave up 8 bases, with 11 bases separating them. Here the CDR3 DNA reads TGCAGTGCTAATCTGGGAGCAGAAAAACTGTTTTTT. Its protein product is CSANLGAEKLFF.

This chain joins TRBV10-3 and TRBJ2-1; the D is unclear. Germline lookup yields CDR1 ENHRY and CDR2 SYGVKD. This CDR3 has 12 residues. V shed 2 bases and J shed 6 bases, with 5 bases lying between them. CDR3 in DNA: TGTGCCATCAGTGAGATCCGCAATGAGCAGTTCTTC. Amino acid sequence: CAISEIRNEQFF.

Here the CDR3 reads CASSLRAGGLANTGELFF. The CDR3 bases are TGTGCCAGCAGCTTAAGGGCGGGAGGACTCGCGAACACCGGGGAGCTGTTTTTT. The genes are TRBV7-8 and TRBJ2-2, with 8 bases matching TRBD2. The trim removed 2 bases at V and 0 bases at J, leaving 8 bases unmatched. Germline values: CDR1 SGHVS, CDR2 FQNEAQ. CDR3 length: 18 residues. Full variable domain (rest looked up from reference TRBV7-8 and TRBJ2-2): GAGVSQSPRYKVAKRGQDVALRCDPISGHVSLFWYQQALGQGPEFLTYFQNEAQLDKSGLPSDRFFAERPEGSVSTLKIQRTQQEDSAVYLCASSLRAGGLANTGELFFGEGSRLTVL.

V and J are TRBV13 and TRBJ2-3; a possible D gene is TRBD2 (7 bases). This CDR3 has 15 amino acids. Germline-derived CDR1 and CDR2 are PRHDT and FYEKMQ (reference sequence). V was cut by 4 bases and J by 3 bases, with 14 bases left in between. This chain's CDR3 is CASSSTGRGTDTQYF. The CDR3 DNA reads TGTGCCAGCAGCTCTACAGGGCGGGGGACAGATACGCAGTATTTT. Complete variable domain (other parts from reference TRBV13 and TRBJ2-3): AAGVIQSPRHLIKEKRETATLKCYPIPRHDTVYWYQQGPGQDPQFLISFYEKMQSDKGSIPDRFSAQQFSDYHSELNMSSLELGDSALYFCASSSTGRGTDTQYFGPGTRLTVL.

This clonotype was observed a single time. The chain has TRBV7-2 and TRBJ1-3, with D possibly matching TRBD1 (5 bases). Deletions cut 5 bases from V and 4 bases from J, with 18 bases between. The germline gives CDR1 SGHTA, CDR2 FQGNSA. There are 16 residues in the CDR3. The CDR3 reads CASSAHLTGDGNTIYF. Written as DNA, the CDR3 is TGTGCCAGCAGCGCCCACCTCACGGGGGACGGAAACACCATATATTTT.

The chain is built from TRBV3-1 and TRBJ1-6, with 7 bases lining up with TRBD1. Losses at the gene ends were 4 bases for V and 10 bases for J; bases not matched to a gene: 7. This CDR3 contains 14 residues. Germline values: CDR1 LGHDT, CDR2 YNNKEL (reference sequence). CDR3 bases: TGTGCCAGCAGCCTTCGGGACAGTGGGTCACCCCTCCACTTT. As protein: CASSLRDSGSPLHF.

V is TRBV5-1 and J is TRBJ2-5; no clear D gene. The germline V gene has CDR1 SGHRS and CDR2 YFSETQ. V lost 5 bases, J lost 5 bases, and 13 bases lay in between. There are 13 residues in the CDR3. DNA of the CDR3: TGCGCCAGCAGACCGCAGGATTATGAGACCCAGTACTTC. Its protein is CASRPQDYETQYF.

The CDR3 loop reads CASSPGQVLQETQYF. CDR3 nucleotide sequence: TGTGCCAGCAGTCCGGGACAGGTCCTACAAGAGACCCAGTACTTC. This chain links TRBV6-5 with TRBJ2-5; 8 nucleotides agree with TRBD1. CDR1 is MNHEY, CDR2 SVGAGI, per germline. The junction had 7 bases not matched to a gene; V was cut back by 5 bases and J by 2 bases. The CDR3 length is 15 residues.

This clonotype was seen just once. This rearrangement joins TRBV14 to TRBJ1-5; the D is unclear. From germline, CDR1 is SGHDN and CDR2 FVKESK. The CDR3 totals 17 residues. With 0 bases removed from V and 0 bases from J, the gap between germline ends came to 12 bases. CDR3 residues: CASSQEWFRCSNQPQHF. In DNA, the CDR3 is TGTGCCAGCAGCCAAGAATGGTTCCGTTGTAGCAATCAGCCCCAGCATTTT.

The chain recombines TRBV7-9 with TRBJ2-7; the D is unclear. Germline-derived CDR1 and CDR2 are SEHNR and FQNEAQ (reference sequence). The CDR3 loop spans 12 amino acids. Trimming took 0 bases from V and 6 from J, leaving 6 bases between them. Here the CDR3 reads CASSLAASEQYF. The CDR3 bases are TGTGCCAGCAGCTTAGCGGCGTCCGAGCAGTACTTC.

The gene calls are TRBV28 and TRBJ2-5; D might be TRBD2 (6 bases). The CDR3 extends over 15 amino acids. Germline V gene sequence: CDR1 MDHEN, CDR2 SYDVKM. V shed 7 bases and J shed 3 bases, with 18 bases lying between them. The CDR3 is CASNPRGMTKETQYF. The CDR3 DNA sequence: TGTGCCAGCAACCCACGGGGGATGACAAAAGAGACCCAGTACTTC.

The CDR3 loop reads CASSLGVRELFF. The CDR3 DNA is TGCGCCAGCAGCTTGGGTGTCCGGGAGCTGTTTTTT. The chain links TRBV5-1 to TRBJ2-2; D not certain. CDR1 and CDR2 (germline): SGHRS, YFSETQ. CDR3 length: 12 residues. Deletions cut 0 bases from V and 9 bases from J, with 6 bases between.

CDR3 sequence: CSAGPSKGRGDTQYF. CDR3 nucleotides: TGCAGTGCTGGACCCAGTAAGGGGCGGGGAGATACGCAGTATTTT. V and J are TRBV20-1 and TRBJ2-3, with D possibly TRBD2 on 6 matching bases. Germline CDR1 reads DFQATT; CDR2 reads SNEGSKA (reference sequence). The V gene lost 5 bases and the J gene lost 5 bases, with 20 bases spanning the gap. The CDR3 is made up of 15 amino acids.

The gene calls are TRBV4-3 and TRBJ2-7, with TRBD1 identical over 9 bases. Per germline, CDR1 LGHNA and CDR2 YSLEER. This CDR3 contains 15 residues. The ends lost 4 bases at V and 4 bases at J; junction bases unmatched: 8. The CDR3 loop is CASSLGGTGMYEQYF. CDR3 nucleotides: TGCGCCAGCAGCCTCGGGGGGACAGGGATGTACGAGCAGTACTTC.

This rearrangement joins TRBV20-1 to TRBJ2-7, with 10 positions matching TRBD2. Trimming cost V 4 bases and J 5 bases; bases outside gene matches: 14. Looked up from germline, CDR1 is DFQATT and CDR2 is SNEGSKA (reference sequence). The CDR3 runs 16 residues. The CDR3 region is CSAIGARALAGDEQYF. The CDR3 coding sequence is TGCAGTGCTATCGGTGCTCGGGCGCTAGCGGGAGACGAGCAGTACTTC.

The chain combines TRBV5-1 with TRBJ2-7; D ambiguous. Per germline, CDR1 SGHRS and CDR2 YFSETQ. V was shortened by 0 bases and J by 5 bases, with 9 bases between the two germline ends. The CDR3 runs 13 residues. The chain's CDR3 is CASSLDTVNEQYF. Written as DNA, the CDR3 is TGCGCCAGCAGCTTGGACACCGTCAACGAGCAGTACTTC. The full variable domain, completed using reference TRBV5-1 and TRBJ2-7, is KAGVTQTPRYLIKTRGQQVTLSCSPISGHRSVSWYQQTPGQGLQFLFEYFSETQRNKGNFPGRFSGRQFSNSRSEMNVSTLELGDSALYLCASSLDTVNEQYFGPGTRLTVT.

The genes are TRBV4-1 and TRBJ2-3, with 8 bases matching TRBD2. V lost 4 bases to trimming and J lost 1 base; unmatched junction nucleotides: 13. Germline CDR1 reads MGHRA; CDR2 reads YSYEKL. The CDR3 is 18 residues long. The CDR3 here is CASSPFLKSGGRTDTQYF. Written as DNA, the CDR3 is TGCGCCAGCAGCCCCTTCTTAAAGAGCGGGGGCCGCACAGATACGCAGTATTTT.

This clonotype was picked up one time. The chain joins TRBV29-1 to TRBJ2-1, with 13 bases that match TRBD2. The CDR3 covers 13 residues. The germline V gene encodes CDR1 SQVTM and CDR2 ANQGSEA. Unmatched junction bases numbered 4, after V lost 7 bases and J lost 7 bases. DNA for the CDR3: TGCAGCGGGGGACTAGCGGGATTGAATGAGCAGTTCTTC. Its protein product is CSGGLAGLNEQFF.

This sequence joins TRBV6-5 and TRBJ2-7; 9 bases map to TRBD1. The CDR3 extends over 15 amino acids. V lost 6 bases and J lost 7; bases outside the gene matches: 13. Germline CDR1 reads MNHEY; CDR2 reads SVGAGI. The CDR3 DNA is TGTGCCAGCAGACTCGTAGGGACAGGGACGAAAGAGCAGTACTTC. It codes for CASRLVGTGTKEQYF.

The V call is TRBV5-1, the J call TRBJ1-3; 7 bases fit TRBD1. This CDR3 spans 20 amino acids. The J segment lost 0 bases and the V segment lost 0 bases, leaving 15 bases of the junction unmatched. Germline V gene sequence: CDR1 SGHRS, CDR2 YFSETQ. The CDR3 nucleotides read TGCGCCAGCAGCTTGGAAGCGGCAGGGGGATCGACACTCTCTGGAAACACCATATATTTT. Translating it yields CASSLEAAGGSTLSGNTIYF. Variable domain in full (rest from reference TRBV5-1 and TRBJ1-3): KAGVTQTPRYLIKTRGQQVTLSCSPISGHRSVSWYQQTPGQGLQFLFEYFSETQRNKGNFPGRFSGRQFSNSRSEMNVSTLELGDSALYLCASSLEAAGGSTLSGNTIYFGEGSWLTVV.

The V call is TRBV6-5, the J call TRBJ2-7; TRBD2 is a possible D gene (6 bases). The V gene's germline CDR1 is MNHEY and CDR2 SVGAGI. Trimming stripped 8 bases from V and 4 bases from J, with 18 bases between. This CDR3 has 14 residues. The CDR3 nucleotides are TGTGCCAGCCGCACAGCGGGTGGAGGTTACGAGCAGTACTTC. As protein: CASRTAGGGYEQYF.